Shown below are 10 T cell receptor beta chains from a single sample sequenced in a study of T cells in Graves' hyperthyroidism and ophthalmopathy. RNA transcripts yielded amplified TCR beta CDR3 regions. The HTBI primer set was used in a first-round RT-PCR of the TCR CDR3. TCRdb redid the calling of the multiplex PCR reads with MiXCR, one entry per CDR3 protein. The sample records 400,000 to 550,000 distinct CDR3 sequences, roughly a quarter being singletons. Sequencing was performed on blood. The receptors stem from a young woman with Graves' ophthalmopathy.

This clonotype showed up many times. The chain carries TRBV6-2 or TRBV6-3 and TRBJ1-1; 7 positions match TRBD1. Germline CDR1 MNHEY, CDR2 SVGEGT. The CDR3 runs to 11 residues. V shed 11 bases and J 6 bases; nucleotides not matched to a gene: 6. The CDR3 coding sequence is TGTGCCGCTGGACAGGTTCCTGAAGCTTTCTTT. Its translation is CAAGQVPEAFF.

This clonotype appeared once. V usage is TRBV19 and J usage is TRBJ2-2; TRBD2 aligns across 7 bases. Germline CDR1 reads LNHDA; CDR2 reads SQIVND (reference sequence). The CDR3 consists of 14 residues. After removal of 7 bases from V and 6 bases from J, the junction contained 8 bases not matched to a gene. CDR3 sequence (DNA): TGTGCCAGTAAAGGGGACTATCCTGCCGGGGAGCTGTTTTTT. Translated, it gives CASKGDYPAGELFF.

This clonotype has ten or more counts. This chain uses TRBV7-2 with TRBJ1-1, with unresolved D. In germline, CDR1 is SGHTA, CDR2 FQGNSA. V shed 2 bases and J shed 11 bases, with 15 bases lying between them. The CDR3 is 13 amino acids. The CDR3 coding sequence is TGTGCCAGCAGCTTATGGGAGGCTTCGGGGGCTTTCTTT. The encoded protein is CASSLWEASGAFF.

This clonotype has a single count. V usage is TRBV6-1 and J usage is TRBJ1-5; a weak D match, TRBD1 (6 bases). The germline V gene has CDR1 MNHNS and CDR2 SASEGT. The CDR3 length is 13 residues. The V end was cut by 6 bases, the J end by 6 bases, with 12 bases between. The chain's CDR3 is CASRSTGPQPQHF. The CDR3 DNA follows: TGTGCCAGCAGGTCCACAGGGCCTCAGCCCCAGCATTTT.

This sequence joins TRBV6-1 and TRBJ1-2; 10 positions match TRBD1. V dropped 4 bases and J dropped 7; count of bases not matched to a gene: 6. The germline gives CDR1 MNHNS, CDR2 SASEGT. CDR3 length: 14 residues. CDR3 sequence reads: CASSAGTGEGGYTF. CDR3 nucleotides: TGTGCCAGCAGTGCCGGGACAGGGGAGGGTGGCTACACCTTC.

V is TRBV12-3 or TRBV12-4 and J is TRBJ1-2; no firm D call. The CDR3 is 12 residues long. Trimming removed 10 bases from V and 4 bases from J, with 13 bases in between. In DNA, the CDR3 is TGTGCCACCGCACCCGGGAGCTATGGCTACACCTTC. This encodes CATAPGSYGYTF.

In its sample, this clonotype was seen many times. The chain couples TRBV7-9 to TRBJ1-2, with D hard to call. Germline CDR1 reads SEHNR; CDR2 reads FQNEAQ (reference sequence). CDR3 length: 13 residues. V was pared by 6 bases and J by 4 bases, with 12 bases between. The chain's CDR3 is CASSFLGSYGYTF. The CDR3 DNA reads as TGTGCCAGCAGTTTTCTAGGGAGCTATGGCTACACCTTC.

The V gene is TRBV7-2, the J gene TRBJ2-7; 7 bases are a match to TRBD1. Germline CDR1 and CDR2: SGHTA and FQGNSA. This CDR3 is 14 amino acids long. V trimming: 5 bases; J trimming: 0 bases; junction bases outside the gene matches: 4. The CDR3 reads CASSPQGNSYEQYF. The CDR3 nucleotides read TGTGCCAGCAGCCCACAGGGGAACTCCTACGAGCAGTACTTC.

This clonotype appeared many times. V usage is TRBV15 and J usage is TRBJ2-7, with D possibly TRBD1 on 6 matching bases. V was cut by 1 base and J by 2 bases, with 24 bases left in between. Germline V lookup: CDR1 LNHNV, CDR2 YYDKDF (reference sequence). The CDR3 runs 19 residues. The CDR3 region has the DNA TGTGCCACCAGCAGAGCGTTATCGTTTTCGGACAGAATAACCTACGAGCAGTACTTC. Protein: CATSRALSFSDRITYEQYF.

The chain is built from TRBV24-1 and TRBJ1-2; D remains unclear. The V gene lost 6 bases and the J gene lost 0 bases, with 7 bases spanning the gap. The CDR3 loop spans 13 amino acids. Per germline, CDR1 KGHDR and CDR2 SFDVKD. This chain's CDR3 is CATSMDANYGYTF. The CDR3 DNA is TGTGCCACCAGTATGGATGCTAACTATGGCTACACCTTC.